This section outlines one T cell receptor beta chain sequence together with its context. Each CDR3 protein is one row after TCRdb ran MiXCR on the RT-PCR reads. The sample yields about 700,000 distinct CDR3 sequences, 12% to 15% seen once. The CDR3 is 17 amino acids. In germline, CDR1 is SGHRS, CDR2 YFSETQ. Trimming at V came to 4 bases and at J to 4 bases, leaving 14 bases not matched to a gene. Input material: memory CD4+ T cells from blood. This TCR was recovered from a female donor in good health, serving as a healthy control. The gene calls are TRBV5-1 and TRBJ2-5; 9 bases line up with TRBD1. As DNA, the CDR3 is TGCGCCAGCAGCCTAGGAAATGAGGGACAGGGAAGAGAGACCCAGTACTTC. This gives the protein CASSLGNEGQGRETQYF.